Presented here are 27 T cell receptor beta chains from one specimen sequenced in a study of beta chain features in type 1 diabetes. As every portion of the isolated RNA was reverse transcribed, the sequencing read expressed TCRB transcripts. Assay: immunoSEQ multiplex PCR; the TCRdb copy retains only in-frame clones and omits some. The sample has some 900,000 clones; around a sixth are singletons. The source material was naive CD4+ T cells from blood. Receptor source: a woman in her late teens or twenties in good health.

The chain links TRBV4-1 to TRBJ1-1, with D unclear. Looked up from germline, CDR1 is MGHRA and CDR2 is YSYEKL. This CDR3 is 14 amino acids long. Trimming left V 6 bases short and J 3 bases short, with 14 bases between. This CDR3 is CASRNRPLDTEAFF. For the CDR3, the DNA is TGCGCCAGCAGAAATCGGCCTCTGGACACTGAAGCTTTCTTT.

A few counts support this clone. This chain uses TRBV7-2 with TRBJ1-5; 10 bases fit TRBD1. The CDR3 contains 15 residues. The germline V gene encodes CDR1 SGHTA and CDR2 FQGNSA. The trim removed 5 bases at V and 7 bases at J, leaving 8 bases unmatched. CDR3 bases: TGTGCCAGCAGCGACCGGGACAGGGGTTACCAGCCCCAGCATTTT. It yields the protein CASSDRDRGYQPQHF.

The rearrangement joins TRBV6-6 to TRBJ2-7; maybe TRBD2 (7 bases). Per the germline V gene, CDR1 is MNHNY and CDR2 is SVGAGI (reference sequence). The V end lost 6 bases, the J end lost 1 base, and 16 bases lay between the germline ends. The CDR3 runs to 15 residues. CDR3 in DNA: TGTGCCAGCAGGGGGGGGCGGTCCCCATCCTACGAGCAGTACTTC. This translates into CASRGGRSPSYEQYF.

The chain combines TRBV7-2 with TRBJ2-1; D call uncertain. CDR1 SGHTA and CDR2 FQGNSA come from the germline V gene. The V end was cut by 3 bases, the J end by 10 bases, with 10 bases between. The CDR3 runs 12 residues. The CDR3 DNA sequence: TGTGCCAGCAGCTTCTTGTTGGAAGAGCAGTTCTTC. It codes for CASSFLLEEQFF.

The rearrangement links TRBV6-6 to TRBJ1-3; 8 bases are shared with TRBD1. Unmatched junction bases numbered 5, after V lost 4 bases and J lost 3 bases. Germline lookup yields CDR1 MNHNY and CDR2 SVGAGI (reference sequence). The CDR3 has 15 amino acids. The CDR3 DNA reads as TGTGCCAGCAGTTTCGGGGACAGGAATGGAAACACCATATATTTT. As protein: CASSFGDRNGNTIYF.

The table lists this clone with a few counts. Other DNA sequences in the same sample also yield this CDR3. The chain uses TRBV6-5 and TRBJ2-1; no reliable D call. Deletions cut 6 bases from V and 5 bases from J, with 5 bases between. CDR1 MNHEY and CDR2 SVGAGI come from the germline V gene. The CDR3 runs 11 residues. CDR3 bases: TGTGCCAGCAGCCTGAACAATGAGCAGTTCTTC. The encoded protein is CASSLNNEQFF.

This clone was recorded a few times. The CDR3 DNA sequence: TGTGCCAGCTCACTGGACGAGACCTACGAGCAGTACTTC. Its translation is CASSLDETYEQYF. V and J are TRBV18 and TRBJ2-7; D is unresolved. Germline V gene lookup returns CDR1 KGHSH and CDR2 LQKENI. V lost 4 bases and J lost 2, with 9 bases in between. The CDR3 has 13 amino acids.

This clone has only a few counts. The rearrangement links TRBV5-4 to TRBJ2-5; D is possibly TRBD2 (6 bases). Trimming cost V 5 bases and J 1 base, with 9 bases left between them. CDR3 length equals 13 residues. The germline V gene encodes CDR1 SGHNT and CDR2 YYREEE (reference sequence). CDR3 sequence reads: CASRSEGQETQYF. The DNA for the CDR3 is TGTGCCAGCAGATCGGAGGGCCAAGAGACCCAGTACTTC. Combining the CDR3 with reference TRBV5-4 and TRBJ2-5 gives the whole variable domain ETGVTQSPTHLIKTRGQQVTLRCSSQSGHNTVSWYQQALGQGPQFIFQYYREEENGRGNFPPRFSGLQFPNYSSELNVNALELDDSALYLCASRSEGQETQYFGPGTRLLVL.

There are a few counts of this clone. The chain uses TRBV5-1 and TRBJ1-1; no clear D. Germline-derived CDR1 and CDR2 are SGHRS and YFSETQ. V gave up 0 bases and J gave up 11 bases, with 17 bases separating them. The CDR3 sequence is 14 residues long. CDR3 DNA sequence: TGCGCCAGCAGCTTGGTAGAAGGAGCCGCGGGGGCTTTCTTT. The encoded protein is CASSLVEGAAGAFF.

V gene TRBV9 combines with J gene TRBJ2-1; D may be TRBD2 (5 bases). CDR3 length equals 19 residues. V gave up 4 bases and J gave up 3 bases, with 26 bases separating them. Germline V gives CDR1 SGDLS, CDR2 YYNGEE. The CDR3, as DNA: TGTGCCAGCAGCTCTCCTACTCAGGTCGGAGGCGGCCGCTACAATGAGCAGTTCTTC. Amino acid sequence: CASSSPTQVGGGRYNEQFF.

This sequence joins TRBV7-3 and TRBJ2-1; 13 nucleotides line up with TRBD2. V trimming: 5 bases; J trimming: 6 bases; junction bases outside the gene matches: 10. This CDR3 region has 17 residues. CDR1 is SGHTA and CDR2 is FQGTGA in the germline V gene. The CDR3: CASSLRRTSGSPNEQFF. In DNA form, the CDR3 reads TGTGCCAGCAGCCTCCGGCGGACTAGCGGGAGCCCCAATGAGCAGTTCTTC.

The rearrangement links TRBV6-5 to TRBJ2-5; TRBD1 matches at 9 bases. V dropped 8 bases and J dropped 9; count of bases not matched to a gene: 7. CDR3 length: 12 amino acids. Germline V gene sequence: CDR1 MNHEY, CDR2 SVGAGI. The CDR3 nucleotides read TGTGCCAGCCGGGACAGGGAAAGTCCCCAGTACTTC. Its translation is CASRDRESPQYF.

This clone has just a few counts. The chain uses TRBV10-3 and TRBJ2-3, with D unclear. Germline values: CDR1 ENHRY, CDR2 SYGVKD. The CDR3 spans 13 residues. The V and J ends lost 6 bases and 6 bases respectively, with 13 bases between them. CDR3 sequence: CAIRADQWDTQYF. CDR3 DNA: TGTGCCATCAGAGCAGACCAGTGGGATACGCAGTATTTT.

About this clone: The same CDR3 is also encoded by other DNA sequences in this sample. The rearrangement uses TRBV4-3 and TRBJ1-2; 7 positions agree with TRBD1. The CDR3 spans 14 residues. The V and J ends lost 0 bases and 7 bases, in that order; junction bases with no gene match: 5. The germline V gene has CDR1 LGHNA and CDR2 YSLEER. CDR3 nucleotides: TGCGCCAGCAGCCAAGATACAGGGGCAGGTGGCTACACCTTC. Translating gives CASSQDTGAGGYTF.

The J gene is TRBJ1-3, the V gene TRBV10-3; no clear D gene. This CDR3 is 12 amino acids long. Per germline, CDR1 ENHRY and CDR2 SYGVKD. V shed 2 bases and J shed 6 bases, with 5 bases lying between them. CDR3: CAISETENTIYF. The DNA for the CDR3 is TGTGCCATCAGTGAGACCGAAAACACCATATATTTT.

The chain is built from TRBV27 and TRBJ2-1; maybe TRBD2 (5 bases). CDR3 length: 15 residues. V lost 7 bases and J lost 4, with 17 bases in between. Per germline, CDR1 MNHEY and CDR2 SMNVEV (reference sequence). CDR3 loop: CASTPLGPGYNEQFF. CDR3 coding DNA: TGTGCCAGCACCCCCTTAGGGCCGGGGTACAATGAGCAGTTCTTC.

This clone has just a few counts. This chain uses TRBV2 with TRBJ1-2; 7 nucleotides agree with TRBD1. The CDR3 runs to 13 residues. CDR1 SNHLY and CDR2 FYNNEI come from the germline V gene. After removal of 6 bases from V and 2 bases from J, the junction contained 3 bases not matched to a gene. DNA of the CDR3: TGTGCCAGCAGAGGACAGGACAACTATGGCTACACCTTC. Protein sequence: CASRGQDNYGYTF.

The chain has TRBV15 and TRBJ1-2; TRBD1 is a possible D gene (5 bases). The CDR3 is 13 residues long. The V gene's germline CDR1 is LNHNV and CDR2 YYDKDF (reference sequence). V was shortened by 1 base and J by 3 bases, with 6 bases between the two germline ends. CDR3 nucleotide sequence: TGTGCCACCAGCAGAGCCAGGGACTATGGCTACACCTTC. This gives the protein CATSRARDYGYTF.

This clone occurred a few times. The chain employs TRBV23-1 and TRBJ1-2; no firm D call. TRBV23-1 is an open reading frame whose function is uncertain. The CDR3 contains 13 residues. Trimming removed 3 bases from V and 2 bases from J, with 7 bases in between. The CDR3 DNA sequence: TGCGCCAGCAGTCACCTTGGGAACTATGGCTACACCTTC. Translation: CASSHLGNYGYTF.

This clone was picked up many times. The chain employs TRBV2 and TRBJ2-4; TRBD2 matches at 9 bases. This CDR3 contains 11 residues. The V gene's germline CDR1 is SNHLY and CDR2 FYNNEI. V gave up 5 bases and J gave up 13 bases; unmatched junction bases: 3. The CDR3 loop is CASSPSGMQYF. The CDR3 DNA reads TGTGCCAGCAGTCCTAGCGGGATGCAGTACTTC.

This clone showed up just a few times. The gene calls are TRBV6-1 and TRBJ2-1; TRBD2 matches 12 bases. V was pared by 6 bases and J by 11 bases, with 2 bases of the junction left unmatched. This CDR3 is built from 12 residues. Germline V gene lookup returns CDR1 MNHNS and CDR2 SASEGT. The CDR3 region is CASRTSGSQQFF. For the CDR3, the DNA is TGTGCCAGCAGGACTAGCGGGAGTCAGCAGTTCTTC.

The gene calls are TRBV2 and TRBJ1-1; no definite D call. CDR3 length: 12 residues. V gave up 2 bases and J gave up 5 bases, with 6 bases separating them. CDR1 and CDR2 (germline): SNHLY, FYNNEI. CDR3 sequence reads: CASSERGTEAFF. The CDR3 nucleotides are TGTGCCAGCAGTGAACGCGGGACTGAAGCTTTCTTT.

The chain recombines TRBV7-8 with TRBJ1-4, with 11 bases lining up with TRBD1. CDR3 length: 16 residues. The V gene's germline CDR1 is SGHVS and CDR2 FQNEAQ. J gave up 7 bases and V 0 bases, and 4 bases lay outside the gene matches. CDR3 nucleotide sequence: TGTGCCAGCAGCTTAGCTCGGACAGGGGGCAGTGAAAAACTGTTTTTT. Translated: CASSLARTGGSEKLFF.

Only a few counts were recorded for this clone. CDR3 sequence reads: CASSRAPGEKLFF. CDR3 bases: TGTGCCAGCAGCAGAGCCCCAGGTGAAAAACTGTTTTTT. The rearrangement joins TRBV7-3 to TRBJ1-4; D unclear. V lost 5 bases to trimming and J lost 7 bases, with 11 bases between them. The CDR3 covers 13 residues. Looked up from germline, CDR1 is SGHTA and CDR2 is FQGTGA. The full variable domain, with the rest looked up from reference TRBV7-3 and TRBJ1-4, is GAGVSQTPSNKVTEKGKYVELRCDPISGHTALYWYRQSLGQGPEFLIYFQGTGAADDSGLPNDRFFAVRPEGSVSTLKIQRTERGDSAVYLCASSRAPGEKLFFGSGTQLSVL.

V gene TRBV7-2 combines with J gene TRBJ2-7; 7 nucleotides line up with TRBD2. Germline lookup yields CDR1 SGHTA and CDR2 FQGNSA. The trim removed 1 base at V and 7 bases at J, leaving 13 bases unmatched. The CDR3 totals 16 residues. CDR3 sequence (DNA): TGTGCCAGCAGCTTAGTTAGCGGGTGGAGCGGGGAGGAGCAGTACTTC. Translation: CASSLVSGWSGEEQYF.

This sequence joins TRBV19 and TRBJ2-7; 9 bases align to TRBD1. From germline, CDR1 is LNHDA and CDR2 SQIVND (reference sequence). The ends lost 0 bases at V and 3 bases at J; junction bases unmatched: 3. There are 15 residues in the CDR3. The CDR3 reads CASSIDGTGLYEQYF. The CDR3, as DNA: TGTGCCAGTAGTATAGACGGGACAGGGCTCTACGAGCAGTACTTC.

Only a few counts were recorded for this clone. The rearrangement links TRBV5-1 to TRBJ1-4; no clear D. The V gene lost 4 bases and the J gene lost 8 bases, with 15 bases spanning the gap. CDR1 and CDR2 (germline): SGHRS, YFSETQ. The CDR3 loop spans 14 amino acids. In DNA form, the CDR3 reads TGCGCCAGCAGCCCAGCCCGGGAGAGGGAAAAACTGTTTTTT. This codes for CASSPAREREKLFF.